This is a list of T cell receptor beta chains from one sample in a study of T cells in Graves' hyperthyroidism and ophthalmopathy. TCRdb ran MiXCR on the multiplex PCR reads and lists one entry per CDR3 protein. Altogether about 340,000 distinct CDR3 sequences are present, around 20% being singletons, with the ten largest covering over 40%. The sequenced material came from blood. These receptors all come from a woman in her fifties or sixties with Graves' hyperthyroidism. The CDR3 runs from the conserved cysteine through the conserved F or W.

>TRBV12-3/TRBV12-4|TRBJ2-2
CASSFTSVSGELFF
>TRBV25-1|TRBJ2-2
CASSDPTRGFDGELFF
>TRBV4-1|TRBJ2-7
CASSQSSASGYEQYF
>TRBV29-1|TRBJ1-1
CSGRDPGSAAFF
>TRBV6-5|TRBJ2-6
CARSSGTGGTSGANVLTF
>TRBV7-2|TRBJ2-1
CASSFSGSEQFF
>TRBV7-8|TRBJ1-1
CASSLDGGDTEAFF
>TRBV9|TRBJ2-7
CASSVDPQGYEQYF
>TRBV24-1|TRBJ2-1
CATSDPRQGGNYNEQFF
>TRBV20-1|TRBJ1-1
CSARALGGLTEAFF
>TRBV2|TRBJ1-1
CASIPTVTNTEAFF
>TRBV19|TRBJ1-1
CAVSKNTEAFF
>TRBV27|TRBJ1-2
CASSFRAGTSANYGYTF
>TRBV13|TRBJ1-1
CASSRRHPNTEAFF
>TRBV29-1|TRBJ2-1
CSVAGGWDRAYNEQFF
>TRBV9|TRBJ2-5
CASSPFKQGAETQYF
>TRBV12-3/TRBV12-4|TRBJ2-7
CASSLGPGRTSYEQYF
>TRBV20-1|TRBJ2-5
CSARTGAPRQYF
>TRBV20-1|TRBJ2-3
CSARDLSGGSTDTQYF
>TRBV7-2|TRBJ1-1
CASSSHGGLEAFF
>TRBV29-1|TRBJ2-5
CSVLQETQYF
>TRBV4-1|TRBJ2-1
CASSQGRDTDEQFF
>TRBV2|TRBJ1-5
CASTTGPHSNRPQHF
>TRBV12-3/TRBV12-4|TRBJ2-5
CASIQLAQRETQYF
>TRBV13|TRBJ1-6
CASSSRQGSPLHF
>TRBV11-2|TRBJ2-3
CASSRRLAGPFVNTDTQYF
>TRBV20-1|TRBJ2-7
CSASDRGLGGEQYF
>TRBV5-1|TRBJ2-6
CASSLQGHSRFSGANVLTF
>TRBV20-1|TRBJ2-1
CSAESRTSGRYNEQFF